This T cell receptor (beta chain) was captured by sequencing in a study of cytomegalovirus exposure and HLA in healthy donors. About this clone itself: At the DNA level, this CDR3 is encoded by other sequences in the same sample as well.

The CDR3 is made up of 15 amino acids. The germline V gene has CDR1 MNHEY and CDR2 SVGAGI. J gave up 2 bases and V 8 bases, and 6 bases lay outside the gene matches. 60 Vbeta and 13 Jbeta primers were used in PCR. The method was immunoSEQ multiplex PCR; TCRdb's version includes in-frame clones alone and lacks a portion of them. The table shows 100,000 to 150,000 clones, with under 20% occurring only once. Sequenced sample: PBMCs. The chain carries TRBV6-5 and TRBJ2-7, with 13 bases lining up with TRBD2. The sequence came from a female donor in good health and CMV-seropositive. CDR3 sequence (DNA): TGTGCCAGCTCACGACTAGCGGGGGGTACCTACGAGCAGTACTTC. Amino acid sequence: CASSRLAGGTYEQYF.